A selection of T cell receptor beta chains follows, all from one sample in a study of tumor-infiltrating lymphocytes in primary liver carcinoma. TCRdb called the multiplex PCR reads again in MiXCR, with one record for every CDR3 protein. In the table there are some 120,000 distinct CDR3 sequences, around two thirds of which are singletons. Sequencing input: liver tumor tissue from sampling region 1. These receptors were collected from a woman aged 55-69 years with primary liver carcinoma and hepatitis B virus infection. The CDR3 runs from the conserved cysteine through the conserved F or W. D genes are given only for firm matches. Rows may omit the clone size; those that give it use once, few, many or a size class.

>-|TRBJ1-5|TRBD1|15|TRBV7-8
TGTGCCAGCAGCTCAGGGACAGGGGACTGGCAGCCCCAGCATTTT
CASSSGTGDWQPQHF
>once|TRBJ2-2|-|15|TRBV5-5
TGTGCCAGCAGCTTGTTTGCACAGGGTACCGGGGAGCTGTTTTTT
CASSLFAQGTGELFF
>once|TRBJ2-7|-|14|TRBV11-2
TGTGCCAGCAGCTCCCCTCAGCTTTCCGCCGTGCAGCACTTC
CASSSPQLSAVQHF
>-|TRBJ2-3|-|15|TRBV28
TGTGCCAGCAGCCTGGGGTCCCAGGGAGTTCAGCCCCAGTATTTT
CASSLGSQGVQPQYF
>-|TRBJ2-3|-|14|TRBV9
TGTGCCAGCAGCGTAGGTGGCGACACAGATACGCAGTATTTT
CASSVGGDTDTQYF
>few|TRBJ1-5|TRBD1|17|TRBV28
TGTGCCAGCATCTCGGACAGGGAAGTCTCTTTCAATCAGCCCCAGCATTTT
CASISDREVSFNQPQHF
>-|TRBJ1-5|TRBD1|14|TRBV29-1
TGCAGCATCCAAGACAGGGGATACAATCAGTCCCAGCATTTT
CSIQDRGYNQSQHF
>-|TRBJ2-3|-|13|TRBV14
TGTGCCAGCAGCCAAGATCTCATTTGTACGCAGTATTTT
CASSQDLICTQYF
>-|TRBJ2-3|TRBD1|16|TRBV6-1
TGTGCCAGCGGCCGGGACAGGGTCATGGGCACAGATGCGCAGTATTTT
CASGRDRVMGTDAQYF
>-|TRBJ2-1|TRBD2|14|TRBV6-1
TGTGCCAACAGGGAACCGGGACTAGTAAATGAGCAATTCTTC
CANREPGLVNEQFF
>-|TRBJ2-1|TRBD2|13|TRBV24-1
TGTGCCACCAGTGATCGACTAGCGGGAGAGGTTGCTTTC
CATSDRLAGEVAF
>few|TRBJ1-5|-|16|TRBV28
TGTGCCAGCGAATTACTATCAGGGTTCATCAATCAGCCCCAGCATTTT
CASELLSGFINQPQHF
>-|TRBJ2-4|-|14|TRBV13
TGTGCCAGCAGCGAGAGATTAGCCAAAAGCATTCAGTACTTC
CASSERLAKSIQYF
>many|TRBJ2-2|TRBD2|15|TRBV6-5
TGTGCCAGCTGTACGAGTGGGACTACCACCGGGGAGCTGTTTTTT
CASCTSGTTTGELFF
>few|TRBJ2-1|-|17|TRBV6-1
TGTGCCAGCAGTGTATTAGCGACACCGGGGTCCTACAATGAGCAGTTCTTC
CASSVLATPGSYNEQFF
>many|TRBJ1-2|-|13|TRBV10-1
TGCGCCAGCAGTGAAGCCAGGAACTATGGCTACACCTTC
CASSEARNYGYTF
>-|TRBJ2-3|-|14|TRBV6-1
TGTGTCAGCAATGAAATCGGCGGCACAGATACGCAGTATTTT
CVSNEIGGTDTQYF